This TCR beta chain was recovered during a study of shared clonotypes between healthy human individuals. Clones were read by immunoSEQ multiplex PCR, and TCRdb kept only the in-frame ones, dropping some. Of millions of clones listed, about 93% are singletons. It was CD45RO-negative cells, positively selected for CCR7, that made up naive CD8 cells, with terminally differentiated effector memory CD45RA+ cells excluded. Germline CDR1 reads SGHVS; CDR2 reads FNYEAQ. Trimming stripped 1 base from V and 5 bases from J, with 14 bases between. The CDR3 is made up of 15 amino acids. This clonotype originated in a man in his late teens or twenties in good health. Some clones in this sample may be carry-over from other donors' samples. Material for sequencing was naive CD8+ T cells from PBMCs. The rearrangement joins TRBV7-6 to TRBJ2-5; the D gene is possibly TRBD1 (6 bases). CDR3 protein: CASSLVEGVWETQYF. The CDR3 DNA reads as TGTGCCAGCAGCTTAGTTGAGGGGGTATGGGAGACCCAGTACTTC.